Shown below are 18 T cell receptor beta chains from a single sample sequenced in a study of blood T cell repertoires in COVID-19. Clones were sequenced by immunoSEQ multiplex PCR, and TCRdb holds only the in-frame ones, with some missing. There are 90,000 to 100,000 clones in the sample; roughly 82% occur only once, and roughly a tenth lies in the top ten. Source material: peripheral blood. These receptors were obtained from a man between 65 and 85 years old with active or convalescent COVID-19.

In its sample, this clone was seen many times. The chain links TRBV9 to TRBJ2-7, with 10 bases fitting TRBD2. The CDR3 consists of 14 residues. CDR1 is SGDLS, CDR2 YYNGEE, per germline. Trimming cost V 3 bases and J 4 bases; bases outside gene matches: 4. This CDR3 is CASSEGSGGYEQYF. The CDR3 DNA reads TGTGCCAGCAGCGAAGGTAGCGGGGGGTACGAGCAGTACTTC.

The chain links TRBV19 to TRBJ1-6; TRBD1 agrees at 9 bases. After removal of 6 bases from V and 6 bases from J, the junction contained 0 bases not matched to a gene. The CDR3 has 13 residues. Per germline, CDR1 LNHDA and CDR2 SQIVND (reference sequence). The CDR3 nucleotides read TGTGCCAGTAGGACAGGGGGTAATTCACCCCTCCACTTT. Encoded protein: CASRTGGNSPLHF.

The rearrangement links TRBV27 to TRBJ2-3; D ambiguous. Trimming shortened V by 3 bases and J by 6 bases, and 7 bases separated the two germline ends. CDR1 MNHEY and CDR2 SMNVEV come from the germline V gene (reference sequence). The CDR3 is 12 residues long. The chain's CDR3 is CASSFQDDTQYF. The CDR3 coding sequence is TGTGCCAGCAGTTTCCAGGATGATACGCAGTATTTT.

This clone has only one observation. The gene calls are TRBV5-6 and TRBJ1-5; possibly TRBD1 for D (6 bases). V shed 2 bases and J shed 4 bases, with 16 bases lying between them. This CDR3 is built from 16 residues. The germline V gene has CDR1 SGHDT and CDR2 YYEEEE. CDR3 amino acids: CASSFRDNFSNQPQHF. CDR3 sequence (DNA): TGTGCCAGCAGCTTCCGGGACAACTTTTCAAATCAGCCCCAGCATTTT.

The chain joins TRBV6-5 to TRBJ1-6; D ambiguous. Trimming took 4 bases from V and 6 from J, leaving 16 bases between them. Germline loops: CDR1 MNHEY, CDR2 SVGAGI. CDR3 size: 16 residues. The CDR3 nucleotides are TGTGCCAGCAGTTCCGGATGGAGCCCGGGTAATTCACCCCTCCACTTT. Amino acid sequence: CASSSGWSPGNSPLHF.

As regards this clone: At the DNA level, this CDR3 is encoded by other sequences in the same sample as well. The chain uses TRBV20-1 and TRBJ2-7; D call uncertain. This CDR3 is 11 amino acids long. Germline CDR1 is DFQATT and CDR2 is SNEGSKA (reference sequence). Trimming removed 1 base at V and 5 bases at J, with 6 bases between. The CDR3 DNA sequence: TGCAGTGCTAGAGCTGGCCACGAGCAGTACTTC. This translates into CSARAGHEQYF.

The chain recombines TRBV7-2 with TRBJ2-3; 9 bases map to TRBD2. CDR3 length equals 18 residues. Germline lookup yields CDR1 SGHTA and CDR2 FQGNSA. V lost 2 bases and J lost 5; bases outside the gene matches: 14. DNA for the CDR3: TGTGCCAGCAGCTTAACTGGTCCCCTAGCGGGGAGCGGAGATACGCAGTATTTT. It yields the protein CASSLTGPLAGSGDTQYF.

The gene calls are TRBV19 and TRBJ1-1, with a possible D match to TRBD1 (6 bases). V was cut by 7 bases and J by 4 bases, with 19 bases left in between. This CDR3 is 15 amino acids long. Per germline, CDR1 LNHDA and CDR2 SQIVND (reference sequence). The CDR3 bases are TGTGCCAGTATTCCCCCGCTGAGGGGGACCACTGAAGCTTTCTTT. Its translation is CASIPPLRGTTEAFF.

This clone was observed a handful of times. The V and J genes are TRBV14 and TRBJ2-2, with a possible D match to TRBD1 (8 bases). The CDR3 consists of 17 residues. V shed 5 bases and J shed 1 base, with 17 bases lying between them. The germline V gene encodes CDR1 SGHDN and CDR2 FVKESK. DNA of the CDR3: TGTGCCAGCAGCTTTTGGACAGGGAGGGGGAACACCGGGGAGCTGTTTTTT. Translated: CASSFWTGRGNTGELFF.

The V and J genes are TRBV7-9 and TRBJ2-5; the D gene is possibly TRBD1 (6 bases). This CDR3 has 17 residues. CDR1 SEHNR and CDR2 FQNEAQ come from the germline V gene (reference sequence). V was trimmed by 5 bases and J by 1 base, leaving 20 bases between them. The DNA of the CDR3 is TGTGCCAGCAGCCCAGGGGTGACCGCGGCTTTCCAAGAGACCCAGTACTTC. It codes for CASSPGVTAAFQETQYF.

This clone was observed a few times. The J gene is TRBJ2-3, the V gene TRBV14; TRBD2 aligns across 10 bases. The CDR3 is 19 residues long. Germline V gene data show CDR1 as SGHDN and CDR2 as FVKESK. The J segment lost 0 bases and the V segment lost 9 bases, leaving 18 bases of the junction unmatched. CDR3: CARTDCERGGLTSTDTQYF. In DNA form, the CDR3 reads TGTGCCAGAACCGATTGTGAGCGGGGGGGTCTCACTAGCACAGATACGCAGTATTTT.

The CDR3 region has the DNA TGTGCCAGCAGTGAATCCGGGGTCACAGATACGCAGTATTTT. Its translation: CASSESGVTDTQYF. The chain is built from TRBV25-1 and TRBJ2-3, with D tentatively TRBD2 (5 bases). V was clipped by 1 base and J by 2 bases, with 7 bases between them. CDR3 size: 14 residues. The germline gives CDR1 MGHDK, CDR2 SYGVNS.

The chain carries TRBV12-5 and TRBJ2-3; D gene uncertain. V was pared by 1 base and J by 4 bases, with 6 bases between. The CDR3 length is 13 residues. CDR1 LGHNT and CDR2 FRNRAP come from the germline V gene. CDR3 coding DNA: TGTGCTAGTGGTTTGGCAAATTCAGATACGCAGTATTTT. Its protein is CASGLANSDTQYF.

The rearrangement uses TRBV7-2 and TRBJ2-1; 10 bases agree with TRBD1. After removal of 6 bases from V and 7 bases from J, the junction contained 6 bases not matched to a gene. Germline CDR1 and CDR2: SGHTA and FQGNSA. The CDR3 runs to 14 residues. The CDR3 coding sequence is TGTGCCAGCAGGGACCGGACAGGGGGTAATGAGCAGTTCTTC. Translating gives CASRDRTGGNEQFF.

DNA of the CDR3: TGTGCCAGCGCCCGCGGGACTAGCGTCAATGAGCAGTTCTTC. It translates to CASARGTSVNEQFF. The V call is TRBV2, the J call TRBJ2-1, with 10 bases aligning to TRBD2. There are 14 residues in the CDR3. Losses at the gene ends were 8 bases for V and 6 bases for J; bases not matched to a gene: 7. Germline loops: CDR1 SNHLY, CDR2 FYNNEI.

The chain is built from TRBV5-1 and TRBJ2-1, with a weak D call TRBD2 (6 bases). V dropped 4 bases and J dropped 8 bases, with 16 bases sitting between them. Germline V gene sequence: CDR1 SGHRS, CDR2 YFSETQ. CDR3 size: 14 residues. The CDR3 spells CASSGLTPADEQFF. The CDR3 region has the DNA TGCGCCAGCAGCGGACTAACTCCGGCGGATGAGCAGTTCTTC.

This clone is a singleton in its sample. The chain employs TRBV20-1 and TRBJ2-3; perhaps TRBD2 as D (7 bases). This CDR3 is built from 16 residues. Trimming left V 3 bases short and J 0 bases short, with 16 bases between. Germline V gene lookup returns CDR1 DFQATT and CDR2 SNEGSKA (reference sequence). The CDR3 nucleotides are TGCAGTGCTAGTAACAGGGCGGGGGAAAGCACAGATACGCAGTATTTT. Amino acid sequence: CSASNRAGESTDTQYF.

J is TRBJ1-2 and V is TRBV2; unclear D gene. The ends were cut back, 0 bases at V and 7 bases at J, with 6 bases in the middle. This CDR3 is 12 amino acids long. From germline, CDR1 is SNHLY and CDR2 FYNNEI. DNA of the CDR3: TGTGCCAGCAGTGAAGCGAGAAGTGGCTACACCTTC. Translating gives CASSEARSGYTF.